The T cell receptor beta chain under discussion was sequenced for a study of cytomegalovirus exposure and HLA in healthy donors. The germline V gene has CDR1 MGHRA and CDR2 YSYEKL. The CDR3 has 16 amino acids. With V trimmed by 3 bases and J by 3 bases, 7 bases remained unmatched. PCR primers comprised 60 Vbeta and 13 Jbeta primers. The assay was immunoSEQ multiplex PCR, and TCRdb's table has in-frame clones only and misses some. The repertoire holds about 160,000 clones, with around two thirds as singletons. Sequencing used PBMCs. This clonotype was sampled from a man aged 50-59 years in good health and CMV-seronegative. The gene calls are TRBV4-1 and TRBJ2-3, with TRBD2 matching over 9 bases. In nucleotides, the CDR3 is TGCGCCAGCAGCCAGGGGATAGCGGGGGAAACAGATACGCAGTATTTT. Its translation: CASSQGIAGETDTQYF.